These T cell receptor beta chains were read from a single sample in a study of beta chain features in type 1 diabetes. Produced via immunoSEQ multiplex PCR; TCRdb's table is partial and in-frame only. Among about half a million clones listed, 11% were seen once. Sequencing was performed on naive CD4+ T cells from blood. The receptors come from a woman aged 18-29 years in good health. Each CDR3 is given with its conserved first and last residue. D genes are given only for firm matches. The listing skips clone size in some rows; elsewhere it reads once, few, many or a size class.

v_call	j_call	clone_size	d_call	cdr3_nt	cdr3_aa
TRBV7-2	TRBJ2-3	NA	TRBD2	TGTGCCAGCAGCTTAGACGCGGGAGGGAGCACAGATACGCAGTATTTT	CASSLDAGGSTDTQYF
TRBV13	TRBJ1-6	NA	TRBD1	TGTGCCAGCAGCTTCCCCGGACAGGGCGGTGATTCACCCCTCCACTTT	CASSFPGQGGDSPLHF
TRBV9	TRBJ2-3	NA	TRBD2	TGTGCCAGCAGCACCCCACTAGCGGGGTACACAGATACGCAGTATTTT	CASSTPLAGYTDTQYF
TRBV7-2	TRBJ1-2	NA	NA	TGTGCCAGCAGCCCCTTTGGAGCTAACTATGGCTACACCTTC	CASSPFGANYGYTF
TRBV14	TRBJ1-1	few	NA	TGTGCCAGCAGCCAGGCGTCTGGGACGTATCTCACTGAAGCTTTCTTT	CASSQASGTYLTEAFF
TRBV5-4	TRBJ1-2	NA	TRBD1	TGTGCCAGCAGCTTCGACAGGGTCTATGGCTACACCTTC	CASSFDRVYGYTF
TRBV18	TRBJ2-3	few	NA	TGTGCCAGCTCACCTAGCGCTAGCACAGATACGCAGTATTTT	CASSPSASTDTQYF
TRBV4-1	TRBJ1-2	few	NA	TGCGCCAGCAGCCAAGATCAGAACTATGGCTACACCTTC	CASSQDQNYGYTF
TRBV9	TRBJ2-2	few	NA	TGTGCCAGCAGCGTAGGAGAAGGCTCCGGGGAGCTGTTTTTT	CASSVGEGSGELFF
TRBV29-1	TRBJ2-2	few	NA	TGCAGCGTGGACAACACCGGGGAGCTGTTTTTT	CSVDNTGELFF
TRBV29-1	TRBJ1-2	few	NA	TGCAGCGTTGACAGGGCTGCTAACTATGGCTACACCTTC	CSVDRAANYGYTF
TRBV6-1	TRBJ2-1	NA	NA	TGTGCCAGCAGTGCCAGGGGTCTCAATGAGCAGTTCTTC	CASSARGLNEQFF
TRBV7-2	TRBJ2-3	few	NA	TGTGCCAGCCGTACTACCCCCCGAAATACGCAGTATTTT	CASRTTPRNTQYF
TRBV7-9	TRBJ1-2	NA	TRBD1	TGTGCCAGCAGCTTCTGGGACAGGGGGGACTATGGCTACACCTTC	CASSFWDRGDYGYTF
TRBV21-1	TRBJ2-1	NA	NA	TGTGCCAGCAGCATAGAGCTACCGGGACAGACATACAATGAGCAGTTCTTC	CASSIELPGQTYNEQFF
TRBV29-1	TRBJ2-1	NA	TRBD2	TGCAGCGTTGGACTAGCGGGGGGGTCTGAGCAGTTCTTC	CSVGLAGGSEQFF
TRBV20-1	TRBJ1-6	NA	NA	TGCAGTGCTGCGGGCGGTTCACCCCTCCACTTT	CSAAGGSPLHF
TRBV7-9	TRBJ2-5	few	NA	TGTGCCAGCAGCTACCGGGAGACCCAGTACTTC	CASSYRETQYF
TRBV7-3	TRBJ2-5	NA	TRBD1	TGTGCCAGCAGCCGATCTCAGGGGGCCGAGACCCAGTACTTC	CASSRSQGAETQYF
TRBV25-1	TRBJ1-6	NA	TRBD1	TGTGCCAGCAGCCCCCAGGGGGCTTATTCACCCCTCCACTTT	CASSPQGAYSPLHF
TRBV18	TRBJ2-3	few	NA	TGTGCCAGCTCACCACAAACGGATAGCACAGATACGCAGTATTTT	CASSPQTDSTDTQYF
TRBV4-3	TRBJ2-3	NA	NA	TGCGCCAGCAGCCGTAGGGCAGGGGCGGCAGATACGCAGTATTTT	CASSRRAGAADTQYF
TRBV6-6	TRBJ2-7	NA	TRBD1	TGTGCCAGCAGTTGGCCGGGACAGATAGCTTACGAGCAGTACTTC	CASSWPGQIAYEQYF
TRBV7-9	TRBJ2-3	NA	NA	TGTGCCAGCAGCCTGGGGTCTTCGGATACGCAGTATTTT	CASSLGSSDTQYF
TRBV7-9	TRBJ1-5	NA	NA	TGTGCCAGCAGCTTTTCTCCGGGGAGTCAGCCCCAGCATTTT	CASSFSPGSQPQHF
TRBV9	TRBJ2-3	NA	NA	TGTGCCAGCAGCGCTGCTTCACCCGCCGATACGCAGTATTTT	CASSAASPADTQYF
TRBV19	TRBJ1-4	NA	NA	TGTGCCAGTAGTTTGGGGTTTCAACTGTTTTTT	CASSLGFQLFF
TRBV5-1	TRBJ2-5	NA	NA	TGCGCCAGCAGCCGACAGTTGCAAGAGACCCAGTACTTC	CASSRQLQETQYF
TRBV4-1	TRBJ2-5	few	NA	TGCGCCAGCAGCCTCCTACTGGGGGAGACCCAGTACTTC	CASSLLLGETQYF
TRBV4-2	TRBJ1-5	few	NA	TGTGCCAGCAGCCCTAGACGGGACAATCAGCCCCAGCATTTT	CASSPRRDNQPQHF
TRBV7-8	TRBJ2-5	NA	NA	TGTGCCAGCAGCTTAGGGGAGTTTGAGACCCAGTACTTC	CASSLGEFETQYF
TRBV10-3	TRBJ1-2	few	NA	TGTGCCATCAGTGGATTGAGCGACCGACAGGGCTACACCTTC	CAISGLSDRQGYTF
TRBV29-1	TRBJ1-1	NA	NA	TGCAGCGGGAACAGGGACCCGAACACTGAAGCTTTCTTT	CSGNRDPNTEAFF
TRBV11-2	TRBJ2-1	NA	TRBD2	TGTGCCAGCAGCTTAGGACTAGCGTACAATGAGCAGTTCTTC	CASSLGLAYNEQFF
TRBV25-1	TRBJ1-4	few	TRBD1	TGTGCCAGCAGTTCGACAGGGGCAGGTGAAAAACTGTTTTTT	CASSSTGAGEKLFF
TRBV6-5	TRBJ2-1	few	NA	TGTGCCAGCAGTTACACCAGCAACTCCTACAATGAGCAGTTCTTC	CASSYTSNSYNEQFF
TRBV2	TRBJ2-5	NA	NA	TGTGCCAGCAGTGAAACGCGGGGCCTTCAAGAGACCCAGTACTTC	CASSETRGLQETQYF
TRBV30	TRBJ2-5	many	TRBD2	TGTGCCTGGAGTGTCAAAGCGGGAGAAGAGACCCAGTACTTC	CAWSVKAGEETQYF
TRBV20-1	TRBJ2-5	NA	NA	TGCAGTGGGTATTGGGAGACCCAGTACTTC	CSGYWETQYF
TRBV2	TRBJ2-1	NA	TRBD2	TGTGCCAGCATCTCCGTAGCGGGTCTCTACAATGAGCAGTTCTTC	CASISVAGLYNEQFF
TRBV11-2	TRBJ2-1	few	TRBD2	TGTGCCAGCAGCTTAGGGCTAGCGGGGGGAATCTACAATGAGCAGTTCTTC	CASSLGLAGGIYNEQFF
TRBV21-1	TRBJ2-7	NA	NA	TGTGCCAGCAGCCACCCCTCCGGGACAAGGGGGACCTACGAGCAGTACTTC	CASSHPSGTRGTYEQYF
TRBV9	TRBJ1-1	NA	NA	TGTGCCAGCAGCTCCAGTGGGGCCCTGAACACTGAAGCTTTCTTT	CASSSSGALNTEAFF
TRBV4-3	TRBJ2-5	few	NA	TGCGCCAGCAGCCAAGGGATAAGGCGGTCGCAAGAGACCCAGTACTTC	CASSQGIRRSQETQYF
TRBV4-2	TRBJ1-5	NA	TRBD1	TGTGCCAGCAGCCTCGACAGGGCCGATCAGCCCCAGCATTTT	CASSLDRADQPQHF
TRBV7-9	TRBJ2-1	few	TRBD1	TGTGCCAGCAGCTTGGGACAGGGATACAATGAGCAGTTCTTC	CASSLGQGYNEQFF
TRBV4-1	TRBJ2-3	NA	NA	TGCGCCAGCAGCCAAGTCAGGGTGCTGGATACGCAGTATTTT	CASSQVRVLDTQYF
TRBV7-2	TRBJ1-2	NA	NA	TGTGCCAGCAGCTTACAGGCGGTTCCCGGCTACACCTTC	CASSLQAVPGYTF
TRBV20-1	TRBJ1-6	NA	NA	TGCAGTGCCCTGTCGGGGTCACCCCTCCACTTT	CSALSGSPLHF
TRBV4-3	TRBJ2-5	few	NA	TGCGCCAGCAGCCGACAGGGAGGAGAGACCCAGTACTTC	CASSRQGGETQYF
TRBV6-5	TRBJ2-7	few	NA	TGTGCCAGCAGACCCTCCGGGACGGCGGATTACGAGCAGTACTTC	CASRPSGTADYEQYF